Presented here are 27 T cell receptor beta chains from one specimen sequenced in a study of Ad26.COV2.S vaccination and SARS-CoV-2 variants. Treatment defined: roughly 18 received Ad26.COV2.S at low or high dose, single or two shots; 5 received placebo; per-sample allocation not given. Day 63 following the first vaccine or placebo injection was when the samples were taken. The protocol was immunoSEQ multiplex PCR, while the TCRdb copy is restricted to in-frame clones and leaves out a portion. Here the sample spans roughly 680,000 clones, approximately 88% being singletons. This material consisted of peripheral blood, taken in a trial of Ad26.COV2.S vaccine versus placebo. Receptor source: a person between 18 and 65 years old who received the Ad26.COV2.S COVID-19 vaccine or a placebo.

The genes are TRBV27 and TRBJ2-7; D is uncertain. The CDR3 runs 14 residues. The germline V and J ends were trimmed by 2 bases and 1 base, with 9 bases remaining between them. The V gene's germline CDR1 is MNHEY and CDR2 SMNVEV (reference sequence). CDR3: CASSLRAGSYEQYF. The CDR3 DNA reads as TGTGCCAGCAGTTTAAGGGCAGGATCCTACGAGCAGTACTTC.

The DNA of the CDR3 is TGCAGCGCCCAGGGCCAGGGGACTGGGGCCAACGTCCTGACTTTC. The encoded protein is CSAQGQGTGANVLTF. The chain is built from TRBV29-1 and TRBJ2-6, with D possibly TRBD1 on 6 matching bases. CDR1 and CDR2 from the germline V gene are SQVTM and ANQGSEA. Trimming took off 7 bases at V and 2 bases at J, with 15 bases between the two ends. CDR3 length equals 15 residues.

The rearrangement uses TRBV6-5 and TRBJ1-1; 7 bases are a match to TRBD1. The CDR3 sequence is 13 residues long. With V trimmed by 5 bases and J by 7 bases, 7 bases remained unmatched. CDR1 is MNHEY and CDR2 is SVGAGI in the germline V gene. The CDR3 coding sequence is TGTGCCAGCAGTACCCAGGGGGGGATTGAAGCTTTCTTT. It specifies CASSTQGGIEAFF.

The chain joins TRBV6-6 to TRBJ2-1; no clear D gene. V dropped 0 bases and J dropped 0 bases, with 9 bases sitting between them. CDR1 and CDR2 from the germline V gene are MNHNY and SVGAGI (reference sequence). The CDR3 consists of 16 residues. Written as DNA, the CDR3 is TGTGCCAGCAGTTACTCCCCCGTACGCTCCTACAATGAGCAGTTCTTC. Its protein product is CASSYSPVRSYNEQFF.

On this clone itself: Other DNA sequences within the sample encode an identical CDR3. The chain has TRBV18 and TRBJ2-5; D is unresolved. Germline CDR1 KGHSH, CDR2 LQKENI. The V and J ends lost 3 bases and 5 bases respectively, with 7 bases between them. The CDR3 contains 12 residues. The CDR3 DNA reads TGTGCCAGCTCACCCCTCGGGGAGACCCAGTACTTC. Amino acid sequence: CASSPLGETQYF.

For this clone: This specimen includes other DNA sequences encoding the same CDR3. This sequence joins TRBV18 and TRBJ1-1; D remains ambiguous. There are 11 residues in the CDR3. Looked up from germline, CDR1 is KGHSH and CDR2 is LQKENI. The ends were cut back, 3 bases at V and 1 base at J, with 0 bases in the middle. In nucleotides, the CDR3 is TGTGCCAGCTCACCGAACACTGAAGCTTTCTTT. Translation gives CASSPNTEAFF.

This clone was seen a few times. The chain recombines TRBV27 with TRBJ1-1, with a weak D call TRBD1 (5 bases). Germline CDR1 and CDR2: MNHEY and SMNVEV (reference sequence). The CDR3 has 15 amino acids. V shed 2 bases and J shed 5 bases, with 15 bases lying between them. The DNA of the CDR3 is TGTGCCAGCAGTTTACAGGGTTCCCCTCGGACTGAAGCTTTCTTT. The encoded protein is CASSLQGSPRTEAFF.

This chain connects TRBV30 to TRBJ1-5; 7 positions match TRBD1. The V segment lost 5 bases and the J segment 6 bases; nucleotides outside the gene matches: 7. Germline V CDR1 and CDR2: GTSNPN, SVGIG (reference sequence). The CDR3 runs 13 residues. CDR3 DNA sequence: TGTGCCTGGCGAGGACAGGTGGGTCAGCCCCAGCATTTT. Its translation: CAWRGQVGQPQHF.

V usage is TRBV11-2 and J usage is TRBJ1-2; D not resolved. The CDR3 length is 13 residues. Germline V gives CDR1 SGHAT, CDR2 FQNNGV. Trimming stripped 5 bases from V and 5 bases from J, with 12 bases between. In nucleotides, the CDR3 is TGTGCCAGCAGCCACCCGGGAGTTTATGGCTACACCTTC. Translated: CASSHPGVYGYTF.

Here the CDR3 DNA reads TGTGCCTGGAGCGCAGGGGGACTTATCTACGAGCAGTACTTC. It encodes CAWSAGGLIYEQYF. The V and J genes are TRBV30 and TRBJ2-7; a possible D gene is TRBD1 (7 bases). CDR3 size: 14 residues. Trimming took 3 bases from V and 3 from J, leaving 15 bases between them. The V gene's germline CDR1 is GTSNPN and CDR2 SVGIG (reference sequence).

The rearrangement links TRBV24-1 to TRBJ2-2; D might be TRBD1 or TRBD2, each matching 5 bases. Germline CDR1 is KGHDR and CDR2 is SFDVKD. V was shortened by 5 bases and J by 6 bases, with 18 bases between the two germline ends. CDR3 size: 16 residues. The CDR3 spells CATSAWGTLGPGELFF. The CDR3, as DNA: TGTGCCACCAGTGCCTGGGGGACCTTAGGTCCCGGGGAGCTGTTTTTT.

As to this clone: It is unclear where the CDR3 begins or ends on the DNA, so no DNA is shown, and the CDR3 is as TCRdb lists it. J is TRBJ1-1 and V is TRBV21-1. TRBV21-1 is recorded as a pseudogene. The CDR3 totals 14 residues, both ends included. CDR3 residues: CAAGWGGGNTEAFF.

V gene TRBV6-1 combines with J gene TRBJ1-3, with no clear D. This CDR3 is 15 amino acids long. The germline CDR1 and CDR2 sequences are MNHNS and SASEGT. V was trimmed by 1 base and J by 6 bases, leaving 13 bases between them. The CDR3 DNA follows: TGTGCCAGCAGTGAAGAGGTCGGCAGCGTAAACACCATATATTTT. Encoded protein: CASSEEVGSVNTIYF.

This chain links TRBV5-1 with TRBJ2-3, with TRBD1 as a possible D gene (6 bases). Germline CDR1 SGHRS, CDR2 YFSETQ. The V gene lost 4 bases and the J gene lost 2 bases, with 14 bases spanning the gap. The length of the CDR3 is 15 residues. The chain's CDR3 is CASSATGDPTDTQYF. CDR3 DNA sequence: TGCGCCAGCAGCGCGACAGGAGACCCCACAGATACGCAGTATTTT.

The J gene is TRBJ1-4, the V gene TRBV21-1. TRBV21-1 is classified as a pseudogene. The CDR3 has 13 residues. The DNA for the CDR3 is TGTGCCACCCCACGGGGAACTAATGAAAAACTGTTTTTT. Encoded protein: CATPRGTNEKLFF.

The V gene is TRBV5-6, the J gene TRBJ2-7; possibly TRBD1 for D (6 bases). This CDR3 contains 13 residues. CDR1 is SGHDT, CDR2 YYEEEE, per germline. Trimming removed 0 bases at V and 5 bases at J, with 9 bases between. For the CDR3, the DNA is TGTGCCAGCAGCTTGGGGGCAGGGGACGAGCAGTACTTC. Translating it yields CASSLGAGDEQYF. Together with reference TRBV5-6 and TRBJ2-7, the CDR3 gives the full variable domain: DAGVTQSPTHLIKTRGQQVTLRCSPKSGHDTVSWYQQALGQGPQFIFQYYEEEERQRGNFPDRFSGHQFPNYSSELNVNALLLGDSALYLCASSLGAGDEQYFGPGTRLTVT.

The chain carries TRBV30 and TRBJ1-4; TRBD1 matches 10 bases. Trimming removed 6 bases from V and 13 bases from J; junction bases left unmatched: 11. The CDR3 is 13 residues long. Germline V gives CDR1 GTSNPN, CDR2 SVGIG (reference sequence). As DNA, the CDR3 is TGTGCCTGTGAATGGACAGGGGGTTGGGGACTGTTTTTT. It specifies CACEWTGGWGLFF.

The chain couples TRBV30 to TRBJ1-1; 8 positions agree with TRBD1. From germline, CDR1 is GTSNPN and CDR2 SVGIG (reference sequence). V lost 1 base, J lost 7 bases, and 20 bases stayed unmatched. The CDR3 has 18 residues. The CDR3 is CAWSGDRSRLNYRFEAFF. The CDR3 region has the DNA TGTGCCTGGAGTGGGGACAGGTCCCGACTCAACTACCGTTTTGAAGCTTTCTTT.

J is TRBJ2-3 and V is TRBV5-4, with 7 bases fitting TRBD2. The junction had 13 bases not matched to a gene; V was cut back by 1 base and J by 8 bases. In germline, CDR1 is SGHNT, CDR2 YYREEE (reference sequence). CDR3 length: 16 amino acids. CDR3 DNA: TGTGCCAGCAGCTTGACGGGGGGAACCAGCCGTTTTACGCAGTATTTT. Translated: CASSLTGGTSRFTQYF.

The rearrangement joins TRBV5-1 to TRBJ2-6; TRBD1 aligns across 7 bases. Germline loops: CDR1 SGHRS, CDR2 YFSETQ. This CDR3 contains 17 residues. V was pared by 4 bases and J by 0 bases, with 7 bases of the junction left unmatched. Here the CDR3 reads CASSPWDSFSGANVLTF. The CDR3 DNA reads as TGCGCCAGCAGCCCGTGGGACAGCTTCTCTGGGGCCAACGTCCTGACTTTC.

CDR3 amino acids: CASSVTAAGAWNEQFF. CDR3 in DNA: TGTGCCAGCAGCGTCACCGCGGCGGGAGCGTGGAATGAGCAGTTCTTC. The J gene is TRBJ2-1, the V gene TRBV9; 7 bases align to TRBD2. V lost 2 bases to trimming and J lost 7 bases; unmatched junction nucleotides: 12. The germline gives CDR1 SGDLS, CDR2 YYNGEE. The CDR3 consists of 16 residues.

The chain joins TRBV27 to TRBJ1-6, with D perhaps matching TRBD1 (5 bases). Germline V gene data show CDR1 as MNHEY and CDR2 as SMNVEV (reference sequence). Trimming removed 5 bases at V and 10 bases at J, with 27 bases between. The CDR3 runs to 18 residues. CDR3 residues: CASSLRRQGLGGESPLHF. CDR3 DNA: TGTGCCAGCAGTCTTAGGCGGCAGGGATTAGGCGGAGAGTCACCCCTCCACTTT.

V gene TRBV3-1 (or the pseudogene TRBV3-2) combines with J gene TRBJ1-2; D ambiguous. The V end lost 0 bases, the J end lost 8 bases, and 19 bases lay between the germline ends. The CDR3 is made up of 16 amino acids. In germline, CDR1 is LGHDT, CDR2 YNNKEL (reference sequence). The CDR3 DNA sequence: TGTGCCAGCAGCCAAGATGCTGGGCTGTCCTTTTGGGGCTACACCTTC. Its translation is CASSQDAGLSFWGYTF.

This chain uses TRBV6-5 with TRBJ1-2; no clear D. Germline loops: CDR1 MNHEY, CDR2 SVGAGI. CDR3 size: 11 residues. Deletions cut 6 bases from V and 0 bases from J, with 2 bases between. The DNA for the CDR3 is TGTGCCAGCAGAGCTAACTATGGCTACACCTTC. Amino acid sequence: CASRANYGYTF.

The CDR3 protein is CASRRRDVQETQYF. The CDR3 DNA reads TGTGCCAGCAGGCGGAGGGACGTACAAGAGACCCAGTACTTC. The chain recombines TRBV6-6 with TRBJ2-5; possibly TRBD2 for D (6 bases). The CDR3 has 14 amino acids. Germline lookup yields CDR1 MNHNY and CDR2 SVGAGI (reference sequence). V lost 6 bases, J lost 2 bases, and 13 bases lay in between.

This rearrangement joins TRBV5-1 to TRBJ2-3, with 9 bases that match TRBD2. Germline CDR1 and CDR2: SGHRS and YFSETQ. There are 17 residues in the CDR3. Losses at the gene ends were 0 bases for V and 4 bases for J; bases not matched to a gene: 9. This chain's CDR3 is CASSLGGRSGRPDTQYF. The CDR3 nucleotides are TGCGCCAGCAGCTTGGGAGGTCGCAGCGGGAGGCCAGATACGCAGTATTTT.

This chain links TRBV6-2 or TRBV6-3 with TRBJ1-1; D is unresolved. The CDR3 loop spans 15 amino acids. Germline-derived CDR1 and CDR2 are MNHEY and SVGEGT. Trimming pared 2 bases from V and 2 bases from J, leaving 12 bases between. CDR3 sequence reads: CASSYDWLENTEAFF. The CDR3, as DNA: TGTGCCAGCAGTTACGATTGGCTAGAAAACACTGAAGCTTTCTTT.